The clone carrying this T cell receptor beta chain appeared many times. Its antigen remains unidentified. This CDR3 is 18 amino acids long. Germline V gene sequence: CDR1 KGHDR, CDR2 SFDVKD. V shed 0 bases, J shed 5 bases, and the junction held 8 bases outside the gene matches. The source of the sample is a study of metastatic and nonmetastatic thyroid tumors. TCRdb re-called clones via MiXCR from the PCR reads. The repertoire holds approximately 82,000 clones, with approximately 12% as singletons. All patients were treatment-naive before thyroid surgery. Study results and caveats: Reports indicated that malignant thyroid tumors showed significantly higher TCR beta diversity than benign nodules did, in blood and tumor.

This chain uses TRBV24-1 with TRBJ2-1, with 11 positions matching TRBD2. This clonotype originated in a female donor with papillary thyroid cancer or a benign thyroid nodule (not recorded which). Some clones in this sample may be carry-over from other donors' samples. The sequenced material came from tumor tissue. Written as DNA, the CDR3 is TGTGCCACCAGTGATTTGAGTCTAGCGGGAGGAGTAGACAATGAGCAGTTCTTC. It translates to CATSDLSLAGGVDNEQFF.